This T cell receptor beta chain was recorded in a study of immune evolution from preneoplasia to lung adenocarcinoma (dated by TCRdb to about 2021). For context, the study as a whole: HLA loss of heterozygosity was seen in 7%, 15% and 33% of AIS, MIA and ADC lesions, and in no AAH lesions. The study combined immune gene expression, TCR sequencing and multiplex immunofluorescence to profile immune contexture across lung adenocarcinoma precursors and invasive adenocarcinoma. POLYSOLVER was used to infer class I HLA alleles from exome data, and LOHHLA was used to detect allele-specific HLA loss. TCR sequencing data were obtained from 51 patients. The sample size was set by how many specimens were available, not by a prior power calculation. The immune data were integrated with whole exome sequencing and methylation data obtained from the same cohort of nodules. Resected precursor lesions (AAH, AIS, MIA) and invasive adenocarcinomas were compared against paired morphologically normal lung tissue. A total of some 48 patients with pulmonary nodules who underwent surgical resection were included in the overall cohort. The study reported that fewer than 130 samples were used for TCR sequencing. Study-level results and caveats: The findings rested on association rather than direct causation, and larger cohorts with long-term follow-up and longitudinal biopsies were considered necessary. Because all patients were from Japan and China, applicability to Western populations was uncertain. Normal lung had the highest top T cell clone frequencies, which appeared to decline progressively from AAH through AIS, MIA and invasive adenocarcinoma. Clonality was highest in normal lung, while later-stage lesions appeared to show lower clonality but higher T cell density and diversity. The highest T cell clonality was observed in KRAS-mutant nodules compared with EGFR-mutant or double wild-type lesions.

This clone appeared a single time. Its antigen is not yet known. No quality values exist for individual bases; no much larger clone is one base distant. The patients had resection in Japan or China between 2014 and 2017. Two lung cancer pathologists independently confirmed the histologic diagnosis of each case on H&E slides. Premalignant or tumor cells were enriched for nucleic acid extraction by macro-dissection performed after pathologic assessment. FFPE tissue was used for DNA isolation with the AllPrep DNA/RNA FFPE Kit. TCR beta CDR3 regions were sequenced from DNA using the immunoSEQ hsTCRbeta Kit. Turning to the authors' computational methods: TCR sequencing data were analysed with the ImmunoSEQ Analyzer. T cell clonality was defined as 1 minus Pielou's evenness, as computed on productive rearrangements. The inverse Simpson index, applied to productive templates, was used to measure T cell diversity. T cell density was defined as TCR beta template counts normalized to usable DNA, with usable DNA estimated by amplifying and sequencing housekeeping genes. Two-sided Kruskal-Wallis tests were used to compare TCR metrics across histologic stages. The source is immuneACCESS, and TCRdb retained only in-frame sequences with V and J called. Part of the clones is not carried over; for the studies checked, unresolved V genes explain less than half of this, and the remainder is unexplained. D and trimming were read from the DNA, whereas the V and J calls and clone size are those reported in that table. This sample comprises some 37,000 clones, 74% of them detected only once. The top ten hold about 6% of the sample.

Source material: FFPE invasive lung adenocarcinoma tissue. The label giving this sample's cell subset or site can be read as: frankly invasive lung adenocarcinoma (ADC). This TCR derives from a person aged 60 to 70 with lung adenocarcinoma.

Read as DNA, the sequence is TGCGCCAGCAGCCAGTCACCCCCCGGGGCCCAGGCAACTAATGAAAAACTGTTTTTT. Its translation is CASSQSPPGAQATNEKLFF. The rearranged chain carries TRBV4-1 and TRBJ1-4, and possibly TRBD1, on 5 matching bases. V and J are truncated by 3 bases and 0 bases respectively, leaving an intervening sequence of 20 bases. The germline V gene yields MGHRA for CDR1 and YSYEKL for CDR2. The CDR3 measures 19 amino acids from cysteine to phenylalanine. Only CDR3 DNA is held: 57 bases, read in frame from base 1.